This T cell receptor beta chain was captured in a study of OX40 agonist ivuxolimab in advanced cancers. Data came from immunoSEQ multiplex PCR; TCRdb stores just in-frame clones and leaves some out. The sample holds tens of thousands of clones, less than 95% seen once. CDR1 SGHNT and CDR2 YYREEE come from the germline V gene (reference sequence). The CDR3 runs 15 residues. V was pared by 0 bases and J by 7 bases, with 6 bases of the junction left unmatched. Study-wide findings and caveats: The CD4+ and CD8+ T cells in the blood had expanded clonally by week 6 at 0.1 to 3.0 mg/kg.

As regards this clone: No antigen is known for it.

The chain uses TRBV5-4 and TRBJ2-3; 9 bases are a match to TRBD2. Specimen: CD4+ or CD8+ T cells sorted from blood, collected in a trial of the OX40 agonist ivuxolimab. The sequence was collected from an adult with an advanced solid tumor such as melanoma, head and neck, liver or kidney cancer. Here the CDR3 reads CASSLVSGGKNTQYF. DNA of the CDR3: TGTGCCAGCAGCTTGGTTAGCGGGGGAAAGAATACGCAGTATTTT.